Listed here is a single T cell receptor (beta chain). These data come from a study of CD8 T cells in ankylosing spondylitis. TCRdb re-derived calls from the 5' RACE reads in MiXCR, one entry per CDR3 protein. The sample carries some 340,000 distinct CDR3 sequences, 14% to 15% recorded once. The receptor was isolated from a male donor with ankylosing spondylitis or in good health (not recorded which). Source material: blood, either unsorted or a sorted T cell fraction (not recorded which).

CDR3 sequence reads: CASTRDTPYEQYF. CDR3 bases: TGTGCCAGCACCCGGGACACTCCCTACGAGCAGTACTTC. V gene TRBV5-5 combines with J gene TRBJ2-7, with TRBD1 as a possible D gene (6 bases). Germline CDR1 and CDR2: SGHKS and YYEKEE (reference sequence). The CDR3 length is 13 residues. Trimming took off 6 bases at V and 2 bases at J, with 12 bases between the two ends.